This T cell receptor (beta chain) was sequenced during a study of T cells after yellow fever vaccination. Study-level results: Post-booster repertoires contained most primary-vaccination clones again (about 95% CD4, roughly 90% CD8).

This CDR3 region has 13 residues. V was shortened by 4 bases and J by 7 bases, with 14 bases between the two germline ends. Germline-derived CDR1 and CDR2 are SGHRS and YFSETQ. TCRdb called the 5' RACE reads again in MiXCR, with one record for every CDR3 protein. Among a few hundred thousand distinct CDR3 sequences, 8% to 9.5% were seen once, and the ten largest hold about 16%. This clonotype was counted only a few times. Antigen specificity is unknown. The sequence derives from a man younger than 30 who received the YFV17D yellow fever vaccine. This chain links TRBV5-1 with TRBJ1-2; D gene ambiguous. The input for sequencing was PBMCs, taken around 45 days after the first yellow fever vaccination. CDR3 loop: CASSLGRGSGYTF. The CDR3 bases are TGCGCCAGCAGCCTAGGACGAGGAAGTGGCTACACCTTC.